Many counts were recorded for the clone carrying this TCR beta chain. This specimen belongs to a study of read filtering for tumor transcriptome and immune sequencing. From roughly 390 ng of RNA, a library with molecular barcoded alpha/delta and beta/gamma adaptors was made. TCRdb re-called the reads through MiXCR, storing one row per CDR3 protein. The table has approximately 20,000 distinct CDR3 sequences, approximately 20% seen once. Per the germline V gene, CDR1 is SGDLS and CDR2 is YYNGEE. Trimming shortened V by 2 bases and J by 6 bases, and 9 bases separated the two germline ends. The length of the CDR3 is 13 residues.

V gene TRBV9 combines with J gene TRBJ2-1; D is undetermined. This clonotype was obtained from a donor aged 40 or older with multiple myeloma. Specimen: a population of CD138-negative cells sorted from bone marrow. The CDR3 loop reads CASSVDIRNEQFF. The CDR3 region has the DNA TGTGCCAGCAGCGTGGATATTCGCAATGAGCAGTTCTTC.